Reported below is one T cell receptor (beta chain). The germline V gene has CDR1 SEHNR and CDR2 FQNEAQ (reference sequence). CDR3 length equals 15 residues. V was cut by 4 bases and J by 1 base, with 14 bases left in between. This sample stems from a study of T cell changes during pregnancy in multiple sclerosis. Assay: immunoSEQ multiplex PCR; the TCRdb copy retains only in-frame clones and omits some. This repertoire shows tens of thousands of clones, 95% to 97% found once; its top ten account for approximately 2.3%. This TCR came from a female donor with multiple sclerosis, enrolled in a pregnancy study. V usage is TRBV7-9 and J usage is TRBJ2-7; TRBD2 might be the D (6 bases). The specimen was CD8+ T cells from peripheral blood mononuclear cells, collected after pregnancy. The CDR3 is CASSSRLDPSYEQYF. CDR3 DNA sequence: TGTGCCAGCAGCTCCAGACTAGACCCTTCCTACGAGCAGTACTTC.